These 16 T cell receptor beta chains were all obtained from the same sample, sequenced in a study of T-cell reconstitution after alpha-beta-depleted transplantation in children. The library targeted TCRbeta and was prepared with unique molecular identifiers. MiXCR, run by TCRdb on the PCR reads, gives a single entry per CDR3 protein. Here the sample spans about 640,000 distinct CDR3 sequences, roughly 17% being singletons. Material: PBMCs from the stem cell graft donor, obtained from the stem cell graft. These receptor sequences come from a human donor who donated a stem cell graft to a child with acute myeloid leukemia.

This clonotype was counted at least ten times. This chain uses TRBV6-1 with TRBJ2-7; 9 nucleotides agree with TRBD2. Per the germline V gene, CDR1 is MNHNS and CDR2 is SASEGT. J was trimmed by 2 bases and V by 1 base; bases with no gene match: 3. This CDR3 region has 15 residues. The CDR3 reads CASSEGASGAYEQYF. In nucleotides, the CDR3 is TGTGCCAGCAGTGAAGGGGCTAGCGGGGCCTACGAGCAGTACTTC.

The gene calls are TRBV7-9 and TRBJ1-4, with D possibly matching TRBD1 (5 bases). This CDR3 has 16 amino acids. Trimming cost V 5 bases and J 8 bases, with 21 bases left between them. In germline, CDR1 is SEHNR, CDR2 FQNEAQ (reference sequence). The CDR3 DNA is TGTGCCAGCAGCGGACGCCCGAGGGGCTTTAAAGAAAAACTGTTTTTT. Its translation is CASSGRPRGFKEKLFF.

This clonotype was counted at least ten times. The chain employs TRBV20-1 and TRBJ2-4; possibly TRBD1 or TRBD2 for D (5 bases each). Trimming left V 1 base short and J 0 bases short, with 13 bases between. The CDR3 is 16 amino acids. Germline CDR1 DFQATT, CDR2 SNEGSKA (reference sequence). The CDR3 region has the DNA TGCAGTGCTAGAGTCTTCGGGACGGCAGCCAAAAACATTCAGTACTTC. Its protein product is CSARVFGTAAKNIQYF.

The chain recombines TRBV3-1 with TRBJ1-5, with D unclear. Germline assignment: CDR1 LGHDT and CDR2 YNNKEL (reference sequence). V lost 0 bases and J lost 4, with 4 bases in between. This CDR3 has 13 amino acids. The CDR3 DNA is TGTGCCAGCAGCCAAGATACGAATCAGCCCCAGCATTTT. Protein: CASSQDTNQPQHF.

The rearrangement links TRBV5-5 to TRBJ2-1; tentatively, D is TRBD1 (5 bases). The CDR3 loop spans 13 amino acids. Germline-derived CDR1 and CDR2 are SGHKS and YYEKEE (reference sequence). The V end lost 1 base, the J end lost 8 bases, and 10 bases lay between the germline ends. The CDR3, as DNA: TGTGCCAGCAGCTTGAGGGGAAGCTATGAGCAGTTCTTC. It is translated as CASSLRGSYEQFF.

The gene calls are TRBV7-8 and TRBJ1-1, with a tentative D call TRBD1 (5 bases). The CDR3 is made up of 14 amino acids. The V gene's germline CDR1 is SGHVS and CDR2 FQNEAQ. V was trimmed by 4 bases and J by 5 bases, leaving 14 bases between them. The CDR3 sequence: CASSWRGGRTEAFF. The CDR3 DNA is TGTGCCAGCAGCTGGCGGGGGGGAAGGACTGAAGCTTTCTTT.

This clonotype was recorded many times. CDR3 protein: CSAPDGYYGYTF. The CDR3 bases are TGCAGTGCCCCGGACGGATACTATGGCTACACCTTC. The V call is TRBV20-1, the J call TRBJ1-2; D gene ambiguous. V dropped 6 bases and J dropped 3 bases, with 11 bases sitting between them. Germline-derived CDR1 and CDR2 are DFQATT and SNEGSKA (reference sequence). The CDR3 spans 12 residues.

The chain carries TRBV12-3 or TRBV12-4 and TRBJ2-5, with a weak D call TRBD2 (5 bases). The CDR3 covers 12 residues. V was cut by 7 bases and J by 3 bases, with 9 bases left in between. CDR3 nucleotides: TGTGCCAGCAAATCGGAGGAAGAGACCCAGTACTTC. Its translation is CASKSEEETQYF.

This clonotype was detected many times. The V and J genes are TRBV20-1 and TRBJ2-3; a possible D gene is TRBD1 (6 bases). Per germline, CDR1 DFQATT and CDR2 SNEGSKA (reference sequence). The CDR3 extends over 14 amino acids. Trimming removed 5 bases at V and 4 bases at J, with 16 bases between. The CDR3 nucleotides read TGCAGTGCTCCTCGGACAGCTACCGCAGATACGCAGTATTTT. As protein: CSAPRTATADTQYF.

The rearrangement joins TRBV30 to TRBJ1-2; possible D gene TRBD1, 6 bases. This CDR3 region has 14 residues. Trimming shortened V by 8 bases and J by 0 bases, and 16 bases separated the two germline ends. Germline-derived CDR1 and CDR2 are GTSNPN and SVGIG (reference sequence). The CDR3 sequence: CARRGLDSNYGYTF. The CDR3 DNA follows: TGTGCCCGCAGGGGTCTAGACTCTAACTATGGCTACACCTTC.

This clonotype was seen ten or more times. The rearrangement uses TRBV5-1 and TRBJ2-4; tentatively, D is TRBD2 (6 bases). The V and J ends lost 1 base and 0 bases respectively, with 14 bases between them. The V gene's germline CDR1 is SGHRS and CDR2 YFSETQ. The CDR3 covers 17 residues. DNA for the CDR3: TGCGCCAGCAGCTTGTCAGGAGGGGTCCTAGCCAAAAACATTCAGTACTTC. Its translation is CASSLSGGVLAKNIQYF.

This clonotype was detected many times. The J gene is TRBJ1-1, the V gene TRBV5-6; no definite D call. This CDR3 has 13 residues. The ends were cut back, 0 bases at V and 8 bases at J, with 11 bases in the middle. Per germline, CDR1 SGHDT and CDR2 YYEEEE. CDR3: CASSLVGGPEAFF. CDR3 sequence (DNA): TGTGCCAGCAGCTTGGTGGGAGGCCCAGAAGCTTTCTTT.

J is TRBJ2-1 and V is TRBV11-3; 10 bases agree with TRBD1. With V trimmed by 7 bases and J by 0 bases, 9 bases remained unmatched. CDR1 and CDR2 (germline): SGHNT, YENEEA. The CDR3 runs to 17 residues. The CDR3 sequence: CASTQTGGFSSYNEQFF. In nucleotides, the CDR3 is TGTGCCAGCACCCAGACAGGGGGCTTCTCCTCCTACAATGAGCAGTTCTTC. The entire variable domain, with the rest obtained from reference TRBV11-3 and TRBJ2-1, is as follows: EAGVVQSPRYKIIEKKQPVAFWCNPISGHNTLYWYLQNLGQGPELLIRYENEEAVDDSQLPKDRFSAERLKGVDSTLKIQPAELGDSAVYLCASTQTGGFSSYNEQFFGPGTRLTVL.

This clonotype was counted many times. This rearrangement joins TRBV9 to TRBJ1-6; D unclear. Germline V gene data show CDR1 as SGDLS and CDR2 as YYNGEE. With 3 bases removed from V and 9 bases from J, the gap between germline ends came to 13 bases. This CDR3 is built from 14 residues. The CDR3 is CASSETIRVSPLHF. Written as DNA, the CDR3 is TGTGCCAGCAGCGAGACAATCCGCGTTTCACCCCTCCACTTT.

The sample holds a few counts of this clonotype. The rearrangement uses TRBV7-2 and TRBJ2-3; TRBD2 matches 8 bases. The CDR3 length is 15 residues. V gave up 5 bases and J gave up 2 bases; unmatched junction bases: 6. Germline CDR1 SGHTA, CDR2 FQGNSA. CDR3 loop: CASSLSGVTTDTQYF. As DNA, the CDR3 is TGTGCCAGCAGCCTTAGCGGGGTTACCACAGATACGCAGTATTTT.

This clonotype was seen many times. The chain carries TRBV12-3 or TRBV12-4 and TRBJ2-7; D gene ambiguous. Trimming removed 5 bases from V and 1 base from J, with 9 bases in between. This CDR3 has 13 amino acids. In DNA form, the CDR3 reads TGTGCCAGCAGTCCGGGCGTATCCTACGAGCAGTACTTC. Protein: CASSPGVSYEQYF.